This TCR beta chain is from a study of regulatory T cells in long-lasting Graves disease. Overall study results and limits: Favoring TRBV28, TRBJ1-2 and TRBJ2-5 was a feature seen in persistent disease. Sharing of public clonotypes was greater in persistent patients (more than 2,500) than in new patients (roughly 970). TCR diversity was lower in persistent Graves' patients than in newly diagnosed ones. It was possible that the small sample size reduced accuracy.

Time point given: persistent/refractory GD, antithyroid drugs over 5 years with positive TRAb. The authors made the TCR library using RNA they extracted from PBMCs. This clonotype came up many times. No antigen is known for it. Building the TCR beta libraries relied on iRepertoire HTBI primers, and CDR3 regions underwent Arm-PCR. TCRdb reprocessed the multiplex PCR reads via MiXCR and lists one record per CDR3 protein. This table has roughly 400,000 distinct CDR3 sequences, around 20% appearing once. The V and J ends lost 0 bases and 4 bases respectively, with 13 bases between them. Germline V gene sequence: CDR1 SGHAT, CDR2 FQNNGV. The CDR3 extends over 15 amino acids.

This receptor was identified in a female donor with Graves disease. The chain joins TRBV11-2 to TRBJ2-7, with D perhaps TRBD1 (6 bases). The sample here was peripheral blood mononuclear cells (PBMCs), taken when the disease was refractory, from a patient treated with antithyroid drugs. CDR3 bases: TGTGCCAGCAGCTTAGAGGCCAGGACAGATTACGAGCAGTACTTC. It translates to CASSLEARTDYEQYF.